Following are 16 T cell receptor beta chains from one sample sequenced in a study of shared clonotypes between healthy human individuals (dated by TCRdb to 2019 to 2021). The library was built by means of the immunoSEQ multiplex PCR assay. The source is immuneACCESS, and TCRdb retained only in-frame sequences with V and J called. Part of the clones is not carried over; for the studies checked, unresolved V genes explain less than half of this, and the remainder is unexplained. The sample table records some 470,000 clones; around 78% of these occur just once. The top ten constitute approximately 13% of the sample. The specimen sequenced was PBMCs. The receptor source for this set is a woman in her forties in good health. Some clones in this sample may be carry-over from other donors' samples.

On this clone: A read error is likely here: a far larger clone is one base away. The chain couples TRBV4-3 to TRBJ2-7, with D perhaps being TRBD1 or TRBD2 (5 bases each). The length of the CDR3 is 15 residues. Per the germline V gene, CDR1 is LGHNA and CDR2 is YSLEER. V was cut by 0 bases and J by 2 bases, with 11 bases left in between. The CDR3 sequence is CASSQDTRGPYEQYF. CDR3 nucleotides: TGCGCCAGCAGCCAAGATACCCGGGGCCCCTACGAGCAGTACTTC.

This clone was counted a single time. The chain couples TRBV2 to TRBJ2-5; no reliable D call. Per germline, CDR1 SNHLY and CDR2 FYNNEI. This CDR3 is built from 12 residues. Between the trimmed V and J ends, which lost 4 bases and 1 base, there was a span of 4 bases. The CDR3 sequence is CASSVAQETQYF. CDR3 DNA: TGTGCCAGCAGTGTCGCCCAAGAGACCCAGTACTTC.

The rearrangement joins TRBV5-8 to TRBJ2-7; 7 nucleotides align to TRBD1. The V gene's germline CDR1 is SGHTS and CDR2 YDEGEE. The CDR3 is made up of 14 amino acids. V trimming: 4 bases; J trimming: 6 bases; junction bases outside the gene matches: 10. The CDR3 loop reads CASSAHQQGSEQYF. The CDR3 bases are TGTGCCAGCAGCGCCCACCAACAGGGGAGCGAGCAGTACTTC.

A note on this clone: A much larger clone is a single base away; this may be a read error. The chain recombines TRBV9 with TRBJ2-1; perhaps TRBD2 as D (5 bases). V lost 4 bases to trimming and J lost 13 bases, with 15 bases between them. CDR1 SGDLS and CDR2 YYNGEE come from the germline V gene. The CDR3 runs to 12 residues. The DNA of the CDR3 is TGTGCCAGCAGCTTCCCAGAAAGACTACAGTTCTTC. Protein sequence: CASSFPERLQFF.

The gene calls are TRBV6-5 and TRBJ2-7; 9 bases match TRBD2. Germline V gene lookup returns CDR1 MNHEY and CDR2 SVGAGI. V dropped 5 bases and J dropped 3; count of bases not matched to a gene: 2. The CDR3 contains 13 residues. The chain's CDR3 is CASSRTSVYEQYF. DNA of the CDR3: TGTGCCAGCAGTCGGACTAGCGTCTACGAGCAGTACTTC.

The count of this clone is one. The V and J genes are TRBV28 and TRBJ1-4; the D gene is possibly TRBD1 (6 bases). V was pared by 3 bases and J by 7 bases, with 12 bases between. Germline V gives CDR1 MDHEN, CDR2 SYDVKM. This CDR3 has 14 residues. The CDR3 region has the DNA TGTGCCAGCAGTTTGGTGGACAGTGGTGAAAAACTGTTTTTT. Translating gives CASSLVDSGEKLFF.

The chain combines TRBV6-1 with TRBJ1-5; no definite D call. This CDR3 spans 14 amino acids. Germline V gene sequence: CDR1 MNHNS, CDR2 SASEGT. Trimming shortened V by 0 bases and J by 10 bases, and 13 bases separated the two germline ends. The CDR3 sequence is CASSEARGNIPQHF. CDR3 sequence (DNA): TGTGCCAGCAGTGAAGCGAGAGGGAATATACCCCAGCATTTT.

The chain combines TRBV4-3 with TRBJ1-5, with unresolved D. V was shortened by 1 base and J by 4 bases, with 8 bases between the two germline ends. CDR1 is LGHNA and CDR2 is YSLEER in the germline V gene. The CDR3 extends over 14 amino acids. CDR3 in DNA: TGCGCCAGCAGCCAAGTTGGGCCTAATCAGCCCCAGCATTTT. Amino acid sequence: CASSQVGPNQPQHF.

V and J are TRBV6-5 and TRBJ2-2, with TRBD1 as a possible D gene (5 bases). CDR1 and CDR2 from the germline V gene are MNHEY and SVGAGI. The CDR3 totals 14 residues. V was cut by 7 bases and J by 6 bases, with 15 bases left in between. CDR3 sequence reads: CASTYSRVPGELFF. The DNA of the CDR3 is TGTGCCAGCACCTACTCCAGGGTACCCGGGGAGCTGTTTTTT.

CDR3 loop: CSVGKGGFNEKLFF. In nucleotides, the CDR3 is TGCAGCGTTGGGAAAGGGGGATTTAATGAAAAACTGTTTTTT. The V call is TRBV29-1, the J call TRBJ1-4, with D perhaps matching TRBD1 (6 bases). The CDR3 has 14 residues. V dropped 4 bases and J dropped 4 bases, with 13 bases sitting between them. Germline CDR1 is SQVTM and CDR2 is ANQGSEA.

The chain has TRBV5-1 and TRBJ2-7, with 7 bases fitting TRBD1. Germline values: CDR1 SGHRS, CDR2 YFSETQ. Unmatched junction bases numbered 7, after V lost 2 bases and J lost 5 bases. The CDR3 length is 14 residues. In nucleotides, the CDR3 is TGCGCCAGCAGCTTCAGGCAGGGGGTCAACGAGCAGTACTTC. As protein: CASSFRQGVNEQYF. Looking up the rest from reference TRBV5-1 and TRBJ2-7 gives the full variable domain: KAGVTQTPRYLIKTRGQQVTLSCSPISGHRSVSWYQQTPGQGLQFLFEYFSETQRNKGNFPGRFSGRQFSNSRSEMNVSTLELGDSALYLCASSFRQGVNEQYFGPGTRLTVT.

This sequence joins TRBV5-5 and TRBJ2-5, with a possible D match to TRBD1 (6 bases). CDR1 is SGHKS and CDR2 is YYEKEE in the germline V gene (reference sequence). The CDR3 loop spans 16 amino acids. V lost 4 bases, J lost 7 bases, and 23 bases lay in between. The CDR3 reads CASSLGSGHSQGTQYF. CDR3 in DNA: TGTGCCAGCAGCCTGGGGTCGGGACACTCCCAGGGGACCCAGTACTTC. Drawing the rest from reference TRBV5-5 and TRBJ2-5, the complete variable domain is DAGVTQSPTHLIKTRGQQVTLRCSPISGHKSVSWYQQVLGQGPQFIFQYYEKEERGRGNFPDRFSARQFPNYSSELNVNALLLGDSALYLCASSLGSGHSQGTQYFGPGTRLLVL.

The CDR3 region is CASSDPGQGFYGYTF. The CDR3 nucleotides read TGTGCCAGCAGTGATCCGGGACAGGGTTTTTATGGCTACACCTTC. The gene calls are TRBV6-1 and TRBJ1-2, with 9 bases that match TRBD1. Germline values: CDR1 MNHNS, CDR2 SASEGT. V dropped 3 bases and J dropped 5; count of bases not matched to a gene: 7. The CDR3 has 15 amino acids.

This chain uses TRBV14 with TRBJ2-1; D not certain. Germline V gives CDR1 SGHDN, CDR2 FVKESK. CDR3 size: 12 residues. The germline V and J ends were trimmed by 0 bases and 10 bases, with 7 bases remaining between them. CDR3 sequence (DNA): TGTGCCAGCAGCCAAGACAACCCCGAGCAGTTCTTC. It translates to CASSQDNPEQFF.

The chain couples TRBV4-3 to TRBJ2-1; 7 positions agree with TRBD1. J was trimmed by 2 bases and V by 0 bases; bases with no gene match: 1. Germline V lookup: CDR1 LGHNA, CDR2 YSLEER. This CDR3 has 15 residues. CDR3 sequence: CASSQEGTAYNEQFF. CDR3 in DNA: TGCGCCAGCAGCCAAGAGGGGACAGCCTACAATGAGCAGTTCTTC.

This rearrangement joins TRBV29-1 to TRBJ2-2; 14 bases match TRBD2. Per the germline V gene, CDR1 is SQVTM and CDR2 is ANQGSEA. The CDR3 is 17 amino acids. With 5 bases clipped from V and 2 bases from J, the junction kept 7 bases outside the gene matches. CDR3 nucleotide sequence: TGCAGCGTTAAAGGACTAGCGGGAGGACCCAACACCGGGGAGCTGTTTTTT. This encodes CSVKGLAGGPNTGELFF.